Each of the 5 T cell receptor beta chains below was sequenced from the same sample in a study of T-cell memory formation after mild COVID-19. TCRdb reanalysed the 5' RACE reads using MiXCR and keeps one entry per CDR3 protein. Of around 200,000 distinct CDR3 sequences listed, around a sixth are singletons. Specimen: PBMCs or a T cell subset sorted from them (not recorded which). The receptors here all came from a man younger than 35 who had mild COVID-19 (a few samples of this study predate the infection). Cell type and time point are not known.

This clonotype has a handful of counts. V and J are TRBV4-3 and TRBJ2-5, with 13 bases aligning to TRBD2. Germline V gene sequence: CDR1 LGHNA, CDR2 YSLEER. CDR3 length: 16 amino acids. Germline trimming cut 4 bases from V and 4 bases from J; bases unmatched to any gene: 6. CDR3 DNA sequence: TGCGCCAGCAGCCCGGATTGGACTAGCGGGGGAGAGACCCAGTACTTC. As protein: CASSPDWTSGGETQYF.

This chain connects TRBV5-1 to TRBJ1-1; D may be TRBD1 (5 bases). V was pared by 7 bases and J by 7 bases, with 14 bases between. The CDR3 runs 12 residues. Germline V lookup: CDR1 SGHRS, CDR2 YFSETQ. CDR3 DNA sequence: TGCGCCAGCCGGGGGGTTTTAGGTGAAGCTTTCTTT. This encodes CASRGVLGEAFF.

This rearrangement joins TRBV20-1 to TRBJ2-5; D is possibly TRBD2 (7 bases). The CDR3 has 14 residues. The germline V gene encodes CDR1 DFQATT and CDR2 SNEGSKA (reference sequence). The V end lost 3 bases, the J end lost 2 bases, and 13 bases lay between the germline ends. Here the CDR3 reads CSARGGRAQETQYF. CDR3 nucleotide sequence: TGCAGTGCTAGGGGGGGGCGAGCGCAAGAGACCCAGTACTTC.

The J gene is TRBJ1-2, the V gene TRBV18, with 7 bases identical to TRBD1. J was trimmed by 4 bases and V by 4 bases; bases with no gene match: 9. Germline V lookup: CDR1 KGHSH, CDR2 LQKENI. The CDR3 covers 15 residues. CDR3 protein: CASSRGDSSPYGYTF. In DNA, the CDR3 is TGTGCCAGCTCACGCGGGGACAGTTCCCCCTATGGCTACACCTTC.

In this sample, this clonotype turned up a few times. The gene calls are TRBV5-1 and TRBJ2-2; 8 nucleotides line up with TRBD1. The CDR3 spans 15 residues. Unmatched junction bases numbered 4, after V lost 5 bases and J lost 1 base. Per germline, CDR1 SGHRS and CDR2 YFSETQ. The CDR3 protein is CASRLTGENTGELFF. In nucleotides, the CDR3 is TGCGCCAGCAGGCTGACAGGGGAGAACACCGGGGAGCTGTTTTTT.